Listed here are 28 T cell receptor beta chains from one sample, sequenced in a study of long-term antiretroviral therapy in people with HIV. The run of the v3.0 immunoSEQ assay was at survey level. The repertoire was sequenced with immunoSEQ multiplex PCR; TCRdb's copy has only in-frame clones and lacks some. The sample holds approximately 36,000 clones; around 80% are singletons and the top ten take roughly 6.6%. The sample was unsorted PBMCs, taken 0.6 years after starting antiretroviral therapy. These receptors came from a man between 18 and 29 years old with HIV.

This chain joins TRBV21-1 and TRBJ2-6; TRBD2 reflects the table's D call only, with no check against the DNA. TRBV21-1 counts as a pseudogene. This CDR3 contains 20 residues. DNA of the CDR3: TGTGCCAGCAGCCCCCTCCGAGCTAGCGGGATCCAATCCGGGGCCAACGTCCTGACTTTC. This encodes CASSPLRASGIQSGANVLTF.

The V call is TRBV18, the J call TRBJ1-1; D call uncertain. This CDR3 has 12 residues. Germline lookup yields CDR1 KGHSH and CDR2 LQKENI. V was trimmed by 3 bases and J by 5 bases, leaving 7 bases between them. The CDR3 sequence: CASSPPLTEAFF. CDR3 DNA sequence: TGTGCCAGCTCACCCCCTTTGACTGAAGCTTTCTTT.

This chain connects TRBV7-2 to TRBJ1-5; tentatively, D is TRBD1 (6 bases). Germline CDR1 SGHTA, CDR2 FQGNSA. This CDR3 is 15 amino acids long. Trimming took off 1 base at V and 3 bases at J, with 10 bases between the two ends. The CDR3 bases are TGTGCCAGCAGCTTAGAGGGACAAGCCAATCAGCCCCAGCATTTT. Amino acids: CASSLEGQANQPQHF.

CDR3 sequence (DNA): TGTGCCAGCAGTGGGCCCGGGACTGGAAACACCATATATTTT. Translation: CASSGPGTGNTIYF. The rearrangement joins TRBV28 to TRBJ1-3; D gene unclear. This CDR3 is 14 amino acids long. CDR1 is MDHEN and CDR2 is SYDVKM in the germline V gene. The V and J ends lost 5 bases and 2 bases respectively, with 10 bases between them. The whole variable domain, filled in from reference TRBV28 and TRBJ1-3, reads DVKVTQSSRYLVKRTGEKVFLECVQDMDHENMFWYRQDPGLGLRLIYFSYDVKMKEKGDIPEGYSVSREKKERFSLILESASTNQTSMYLCASSGPGTGNTIYFGEGSWLTVV.

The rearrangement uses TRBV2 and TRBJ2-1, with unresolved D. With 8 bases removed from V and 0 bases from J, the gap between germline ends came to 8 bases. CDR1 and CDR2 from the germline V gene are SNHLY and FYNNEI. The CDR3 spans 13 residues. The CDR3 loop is CASVAGSYNEQFF. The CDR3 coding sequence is TGTGCCAGCGTCGCCGGCTCCTACAATGAGCAGTTCTTC.

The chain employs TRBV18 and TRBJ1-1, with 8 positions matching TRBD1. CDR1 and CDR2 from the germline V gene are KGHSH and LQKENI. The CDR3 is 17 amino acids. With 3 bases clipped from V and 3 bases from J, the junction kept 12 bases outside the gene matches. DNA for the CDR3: TGTGCCAGCTCACCCCGTATTCGACAGGGGAGGGACACTGAAGCTTTCTTT. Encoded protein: CASSPRIRQGRDTEAFF.

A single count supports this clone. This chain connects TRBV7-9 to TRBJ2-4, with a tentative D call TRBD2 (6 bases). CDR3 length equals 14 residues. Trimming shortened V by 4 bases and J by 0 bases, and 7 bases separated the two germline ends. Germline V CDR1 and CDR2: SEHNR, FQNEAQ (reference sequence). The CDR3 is CASSSGLAKNIQYF. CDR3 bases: TGTGCCAGCAGCTCGGGACTAGCCAAAAACATTCAGTACTTC.

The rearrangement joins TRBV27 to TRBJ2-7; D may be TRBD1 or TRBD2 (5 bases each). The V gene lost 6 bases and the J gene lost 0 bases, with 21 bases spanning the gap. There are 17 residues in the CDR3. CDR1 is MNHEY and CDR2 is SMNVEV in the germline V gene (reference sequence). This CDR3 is CASSKIGDGSASYEQYF. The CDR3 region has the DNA TGTGCCAGCAGCAAAATCGGGGACGGCTCTGCCTCCTACGAGCAGTACTTC.

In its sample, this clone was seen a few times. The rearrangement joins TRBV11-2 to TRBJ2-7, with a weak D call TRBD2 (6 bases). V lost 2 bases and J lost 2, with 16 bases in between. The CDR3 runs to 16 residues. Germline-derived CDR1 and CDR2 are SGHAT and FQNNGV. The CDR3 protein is CASSLPPPGLPYEQYF. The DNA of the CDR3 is TGTGCCAGCAGCTTACCGCCCCCGGGACTTCCCTACGAGCAGTACTTC.

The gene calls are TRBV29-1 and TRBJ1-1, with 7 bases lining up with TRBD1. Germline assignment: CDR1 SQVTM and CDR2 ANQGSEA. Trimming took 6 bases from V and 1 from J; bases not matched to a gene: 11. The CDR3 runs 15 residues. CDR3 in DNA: TGCAGCGTCCACAAAGTCGGGACAGCGAACACTGAAGCTTTCTTT. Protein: CSVHKVGTANTEAFF.

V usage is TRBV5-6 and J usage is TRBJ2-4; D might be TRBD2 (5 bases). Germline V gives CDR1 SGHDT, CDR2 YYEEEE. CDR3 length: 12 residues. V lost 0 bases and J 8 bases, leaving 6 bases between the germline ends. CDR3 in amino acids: CASSLGTHIQYF. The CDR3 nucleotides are TGTGCCAGCAGCTTGGGGACTCACATTCAGTACTTC.

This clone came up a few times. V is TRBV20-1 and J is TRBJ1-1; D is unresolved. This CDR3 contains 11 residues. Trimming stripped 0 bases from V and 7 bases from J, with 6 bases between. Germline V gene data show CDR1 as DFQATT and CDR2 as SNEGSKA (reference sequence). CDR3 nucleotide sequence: TGCAGTGCTAGAGATTGGAGTGAAGCTTTCTTT. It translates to CSARDWSEAFF.

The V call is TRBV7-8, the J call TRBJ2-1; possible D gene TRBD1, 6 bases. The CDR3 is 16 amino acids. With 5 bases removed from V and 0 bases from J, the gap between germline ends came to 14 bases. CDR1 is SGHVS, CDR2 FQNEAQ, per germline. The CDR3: CASSRPGQSSYNEQFF. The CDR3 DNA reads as TGTGCCAGCAGCCGACCGGGACAAAGCTCCTACAATGAGCAGTTCTTC.

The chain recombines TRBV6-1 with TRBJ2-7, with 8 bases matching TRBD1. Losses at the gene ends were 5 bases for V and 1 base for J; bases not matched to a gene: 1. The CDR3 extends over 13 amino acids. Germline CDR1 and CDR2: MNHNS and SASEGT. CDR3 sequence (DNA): TGTGCCAGCAGTCGGACAGGGTCCTACGAGCAGTACTTC. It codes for CASSRTGSYEQYF.

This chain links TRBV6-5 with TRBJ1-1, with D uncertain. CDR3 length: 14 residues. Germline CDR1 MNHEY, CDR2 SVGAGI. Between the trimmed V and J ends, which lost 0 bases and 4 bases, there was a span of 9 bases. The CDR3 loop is CASSYSGRGTEAFF. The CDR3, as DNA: TGTGCCAGCAGTTACTCGGGTCGGGGCACTGAAGCTTTCTTT.

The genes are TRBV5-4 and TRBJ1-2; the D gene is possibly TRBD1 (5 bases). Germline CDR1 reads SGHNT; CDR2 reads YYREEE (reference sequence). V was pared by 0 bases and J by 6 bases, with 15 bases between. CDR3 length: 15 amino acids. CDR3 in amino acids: CASSLGGGVMDGYTF. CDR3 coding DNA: TGTGCCAGCAGCTTGGGGGGGGGAGTGATGGATGGCTACACCTTC.

DNA of the CDR3: TGTGCCAGCAGAAACCAACAGGTTAGCTCCTACGAGCAGTACTTC. Its translation is CASRNQQVSSYEQYF. The chain joins TRBV28 to TRBJ2-7, with D maybe TRBD1 (5 bases). This CDR3 has 15 residues. Trimming shortened V by 6 bases and J by 0 bases, and 15 bases separated the two germline ends. CDR1 is MDHEN, CDR2 SYDVKM, per germline.

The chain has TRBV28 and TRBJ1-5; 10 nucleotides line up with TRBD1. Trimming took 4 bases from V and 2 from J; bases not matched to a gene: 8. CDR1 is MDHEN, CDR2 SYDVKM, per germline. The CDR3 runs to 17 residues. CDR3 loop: CASSSDRGRGGNQPQHF. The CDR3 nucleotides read TGTGCCAGCAGTTCCGACAGGGGGCGCGGGGGCAATCAGCCCCAGCATTTT.

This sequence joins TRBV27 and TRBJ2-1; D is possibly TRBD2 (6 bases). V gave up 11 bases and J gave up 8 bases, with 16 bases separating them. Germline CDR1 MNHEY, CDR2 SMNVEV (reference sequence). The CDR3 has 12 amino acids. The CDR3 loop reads CAAGGAGYEQFF. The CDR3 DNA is TGTGCCGCCGGAGGGGCCGGGTATGAGCAGTTCTTC.

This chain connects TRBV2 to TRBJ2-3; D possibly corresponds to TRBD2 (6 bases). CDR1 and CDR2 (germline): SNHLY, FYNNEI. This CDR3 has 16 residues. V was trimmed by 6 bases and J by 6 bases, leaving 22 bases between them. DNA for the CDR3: TGTGCCAGCAGAGCTCGAGGACTATTGGTATCGGATACGCAGTATTTT. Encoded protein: CASRARGLLVSDTQYF.

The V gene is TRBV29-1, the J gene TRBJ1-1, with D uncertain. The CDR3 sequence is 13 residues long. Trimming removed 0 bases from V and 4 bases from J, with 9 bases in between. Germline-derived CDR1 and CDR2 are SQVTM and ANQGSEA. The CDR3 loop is CSVEENKGTEAFF. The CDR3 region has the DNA TGCAGCGTTGAAGAAAACAAAGGCACTGAAGCTTTCTTT.

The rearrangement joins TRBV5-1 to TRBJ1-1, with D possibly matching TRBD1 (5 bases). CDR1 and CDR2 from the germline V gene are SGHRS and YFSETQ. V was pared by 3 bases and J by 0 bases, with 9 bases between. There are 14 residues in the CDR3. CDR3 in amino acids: CASSSRALNTEAFF. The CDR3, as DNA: TGCGCCAGCAGCTCCAGGGCCCTGAACACTGAAGCTTTCTTT.

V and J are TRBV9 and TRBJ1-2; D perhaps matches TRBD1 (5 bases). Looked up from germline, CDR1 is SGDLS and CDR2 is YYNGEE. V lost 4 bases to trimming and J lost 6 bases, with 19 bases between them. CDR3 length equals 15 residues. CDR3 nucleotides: TGTGCCAGCAGCTCAGTCGAGACGGGGCCAGATGGCTACACCTTC. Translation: CASSSVETGPDGYTF.

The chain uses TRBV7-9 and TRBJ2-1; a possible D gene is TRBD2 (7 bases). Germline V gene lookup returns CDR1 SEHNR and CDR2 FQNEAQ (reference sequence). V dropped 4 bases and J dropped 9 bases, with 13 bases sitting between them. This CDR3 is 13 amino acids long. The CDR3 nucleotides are TGTGCCAGCAGCTGGGGGGGGGCCAGTGAGCAGTTCTTC. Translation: CASSWGGASEQFF.

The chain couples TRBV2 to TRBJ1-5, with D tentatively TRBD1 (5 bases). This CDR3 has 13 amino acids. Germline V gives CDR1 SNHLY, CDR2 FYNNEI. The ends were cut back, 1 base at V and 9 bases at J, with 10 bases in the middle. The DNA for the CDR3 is TGTGCCAGCAGTGAAGGGGGACCTTCGCCCCAGCATTTT. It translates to CASSEGGPSPQHF.

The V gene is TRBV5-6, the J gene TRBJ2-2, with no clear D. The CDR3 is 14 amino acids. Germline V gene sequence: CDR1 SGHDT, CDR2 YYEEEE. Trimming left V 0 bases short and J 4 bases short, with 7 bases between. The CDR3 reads CASSLALSTGELFF. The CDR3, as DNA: TGTGCCAGCAGCTTGGCTCTTTCCACCGGGGAGCTGTTTTTT. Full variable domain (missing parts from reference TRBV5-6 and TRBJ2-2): DAGVTQSPTHLIKTRGQQVTLRCSPKSGHDTVSWYQQALGQGPQFIFQYYEEEERQRGNFPDRFSGHQFPNYSSELNVNALLLGDSALYLCASSLALSTGELFFGEGSRLTVL.

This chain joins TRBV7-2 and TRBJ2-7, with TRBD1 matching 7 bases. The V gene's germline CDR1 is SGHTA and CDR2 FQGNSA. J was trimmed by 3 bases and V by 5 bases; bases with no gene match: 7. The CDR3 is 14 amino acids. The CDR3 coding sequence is TGTGCCAGCAGCGCCTCGACAGGGATCTACGAGCAGTACTTC. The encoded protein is CASSASTGIYEQYF. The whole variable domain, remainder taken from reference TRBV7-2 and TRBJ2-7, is GAGVSQSPSNKVTEKGKDVELRCDPISGHTALYWYRQSLGQGLEFLIYFQGNSAPDKSGLPSDRFSAERTGGSVSTLTIQRTQQEDSAVYLCASSASTGIYEQYFGPGTRLTVT.

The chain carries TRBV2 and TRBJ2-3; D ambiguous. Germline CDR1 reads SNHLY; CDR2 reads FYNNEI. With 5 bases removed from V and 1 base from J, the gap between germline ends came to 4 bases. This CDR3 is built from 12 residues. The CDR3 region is CASSHGTDTQYF. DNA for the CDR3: TGTGCCAGCAGTCATGGCACAGATACGCAGTATTTT.